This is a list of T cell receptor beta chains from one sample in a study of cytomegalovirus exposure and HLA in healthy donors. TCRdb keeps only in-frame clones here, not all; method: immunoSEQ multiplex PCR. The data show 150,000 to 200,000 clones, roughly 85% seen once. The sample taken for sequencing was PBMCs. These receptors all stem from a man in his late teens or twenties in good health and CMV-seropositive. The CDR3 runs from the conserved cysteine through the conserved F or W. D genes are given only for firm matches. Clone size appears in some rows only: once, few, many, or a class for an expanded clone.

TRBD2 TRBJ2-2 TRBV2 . CAATPSGGSGELFF TGTGCCGCTACACCCAGCGGGGGAAGCGGGGAGCTGTTTTTT
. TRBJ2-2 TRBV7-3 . CASSPQSFTGELFF TGTGCCAGCAGCCCCCAGTCTTTCACCGGGGAGCTGTTTTTT
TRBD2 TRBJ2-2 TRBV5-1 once CASSTSGGNTGELFF TGCGCCAGCAGCACTAGCGGGGGGAACACCGGGGAGCTGTTTTTT
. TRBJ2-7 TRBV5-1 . CASSLSAGLSYEQYF TGCGCCAGCAGCCTATCCGCGGGCCTCTCCTACGAGCAGTACTTC
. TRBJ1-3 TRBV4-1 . CASSHLGREKAGNTIYF TGCGCCAGCAGCCACCTAGGAAGGGAGAAAGCTGGAAACACCATATATTTT
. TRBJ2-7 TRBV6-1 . CASMGLYEQYF TGTGCCAGCATGGGCCTCTACGAGCAGTACTTC
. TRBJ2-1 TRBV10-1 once CASSERIAGRNEQFF TGCGCCAGCAGTGAGCGTATTGCGGGAAGGAATGAGCAGTTCTTC
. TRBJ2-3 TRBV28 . CASSFSLPLTDTQYF TGTGCCAGCAGTTTTTCACTACCTCTCACAGATACGCAGTATTTT
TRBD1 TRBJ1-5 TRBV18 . CASSLGQGHQPQHF TGTGCCAGCTCACTCGGACAGGGACATCAGCCCCAGCATTTT
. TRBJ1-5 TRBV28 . CASSYLNQPQHF TGTGCCAGCAGTTATCTTAATCAGCCCCAGCATTTT
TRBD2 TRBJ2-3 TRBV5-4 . CASSLVSGRNADTQYF TGTGCCAGCAGCTTGGTTAGCGGGAGAAATGCAGATACGCAGTATTTT
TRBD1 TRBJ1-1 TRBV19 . CASRYMDRAITEAFF TGTGCCAGTAGGTATATGGACAGGGCGATAACTGAAGCTTTCTTT
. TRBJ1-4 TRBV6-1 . CASSEENNEKLFF TGTGCCAGCAGTGAGGAGAATAATGAAAAACTGTTTTTT
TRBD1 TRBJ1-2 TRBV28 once CASSLGQGYGYTF TGTGCCAGCAGCCTCGGACAGGGCTATGGCTACACCTTC
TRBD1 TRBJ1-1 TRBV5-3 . CARSLDRGRGLNTEAFF TGTGCCAGAAGCTTGGACAGGGGGCGCGGCTTGAACACTGAAGCTTTCTTT
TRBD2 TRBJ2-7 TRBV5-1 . CASSLLGGNYEQYF TGCGCCAGCAGCTTGTTGGGGGGGAACTACGAGCAGTACTTC
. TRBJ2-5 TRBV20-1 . CSAWTGETQYF TGCAGTGCATGGACTGGAGAGACCCAGTACTTC
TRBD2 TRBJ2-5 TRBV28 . CASSPGTSGKETQYF TGTGCCAGCAGCCCTGGGACTAGCGGGAAAGAGACCCAGTACTTC
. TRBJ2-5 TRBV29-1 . CSVRIGASETQYF TGCAGCGTTCGGATAGGGGCCTCAGAGACCCAGTACTTC
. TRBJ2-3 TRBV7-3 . CASSSTYDTQYF TGTGCCAGCAGCTCCACTTACGATACGCAGTATTTT
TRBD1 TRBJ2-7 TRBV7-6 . CASSVTGGHEQYF TGTGCCAGCAGCGTAACAGGGGGCCACGAGCAGTACTTC
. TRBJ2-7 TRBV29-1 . CSVADSFSYEQYF TGCAGCGTAGCGGACAGCTTCTCCTACGAGCAGTACTTC
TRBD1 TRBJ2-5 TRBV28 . CASSRGQAQETQYF TGTGCCAGCAGCCGGGGACAGGCCCAAGAGACCCAGTACTTC
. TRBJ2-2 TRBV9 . CASSVAETRNTGELFF TGTGCCAGCAGCGTAGCTGAAACGCGGAACACCGGGGAGCTGTTTTTT
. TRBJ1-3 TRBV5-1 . CASSLVSGDSGNTIYF TGCGCCAGCAGCTTGGTTTCGGGGGACTCTGGAAACACCATATATTTT
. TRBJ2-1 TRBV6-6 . CASSYGGTYNEQFF TGTGCCAGCAGTTACGGGGGGACCTACAATGAGCAGTTCTTC
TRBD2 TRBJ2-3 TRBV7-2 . CASSLIGGAGDTQYF TGTGCCAGCAGCCTCATCGGGGGGGCAGGGGATACGCAGTATTTT
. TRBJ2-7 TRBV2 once CASSVQLKGLQYF TGTGCCAGCAGTGTTCAATTAAAGGGACTGCAGTACTTC
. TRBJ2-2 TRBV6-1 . CASSYRGELFF TGTGCCAGCAGTTATCGCGGGGAGCTGTTTTTT
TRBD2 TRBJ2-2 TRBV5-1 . CASSLAASGRAIGELFF TGCGCCAGCAGCTTGGCGGCTAGCGGGAGGGCCATCGGGGAGCTGTTTTTT
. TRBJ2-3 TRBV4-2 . CASSQGRADTQYF TGTGCCAGCAGCCAAGGGCGGGCAGATACGCAGTATTTT
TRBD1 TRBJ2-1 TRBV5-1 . CASSPTIGTGYNEQFF TGCGCCAGCAGCCCCACCATCGGGACAGGCTACAATGAGCAGTTCTTC
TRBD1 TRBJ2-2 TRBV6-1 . CATGTGGTGELFF TGTGCCACGGGGACAGGGGGGACCGGGGAGCTGTTTTTT
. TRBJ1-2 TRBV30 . CAWSVDFVYGYTF TGTGCCTGGAGTGTAGACTTCGTCTATGGCTACACCTTC
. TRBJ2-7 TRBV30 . CARTGNAVLPYEQYF TGTGCCCGTACAGGGAATGCGGTCCTTCCCTACGAGCAGTACTTC
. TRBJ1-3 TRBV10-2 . CASSEYTASGNTIYF TGCGCCAGCAGTGAGTATACTGCCTCTGGAAACACCATATATTTT
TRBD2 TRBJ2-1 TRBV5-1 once CASSVRLAGAYNEQFF TGCGCCAGCAGCGTTCGACTAGCGGGGGCCTACAATGAGCAGTTCTTC
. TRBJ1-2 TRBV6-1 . CASQTGPSGYTF TGTGCCAGCCAGACAGGTCCCTCTGGCTACACCTTC
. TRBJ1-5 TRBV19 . CASSITVTSNQPQHF TGTGCCAGTAGTATAACAGTGACTAGCAATCAGCCCCAGCATTTT
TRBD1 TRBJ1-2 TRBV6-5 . CASRQGQGVYRYTF TGTGCCAGCAGGCAGGGACAGGGGGTTTATCGCTACACCTTC
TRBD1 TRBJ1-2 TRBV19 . CASSVQGSGGYTF TGTGCCAGTAGTGTACAGGGGAGTGGTGGCTACACCTTC
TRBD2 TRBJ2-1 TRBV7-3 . CASSLGTSGVYNEQFF TGTGCCAGCAGCCTAGGGACTAGCGGGGTCTACAATGAGCAGTTCTTC
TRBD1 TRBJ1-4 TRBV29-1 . CSAGGDSFGKLFF TGCAGCGCGGGGGGGGACAGTTTCGGAAAACTGTTTTTT
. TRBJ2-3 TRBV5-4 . CASSLGSGSTDTQYF TGTGCCAGCAGCTTGGGGTCCGGTAGCACAGATACGCAGTATTTT
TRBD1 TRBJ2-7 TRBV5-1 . CASSVDRARAEQYF TGCGCCAGCAGCGTGGACAGGGCCAGGGCCGAGCAGTACTTC
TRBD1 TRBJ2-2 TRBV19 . CASAGGGLIGELFF TGTGCCAGCGCAGGGGGTGGGTTGATCGGGGAGCTGTTTTTT
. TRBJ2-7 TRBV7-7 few CASSLEGGEQYF TGTGCTAGCAGCCTTGAGGGTGGTGAGCAGTACTTC
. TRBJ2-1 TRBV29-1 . CSATQGLDIYEQFF TGCAGCGCGACCCAGGGTTTAGATATCTATGAGCAGTTCTTC
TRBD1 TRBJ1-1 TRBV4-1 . CASSPLDREREAFF TGCGCCAGCAGCCCCCTGGACAGGGAGAGAGAAGCTTTCTTT
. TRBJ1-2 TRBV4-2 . CASSQGTGNYGYTF TGTGCCAGCAGCCAAGGTACAGGAAACTATGGCTACACCTTC
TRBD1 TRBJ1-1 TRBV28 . CAAQGDTEAFF TGTGCCGCACAGGGGGACACTGAAGCTTTCTTT